Following are 20 T cell receptor beta chains from one sample sequenced in a study of a mutant IDH1 vaccine in newly diagnosed glioma. Time point described: week 5, during vaccination. Every vaccination contained 300 ug of the mutant IDH1 20-mer peptide and was paired with topical imiquimod. Sequenced by immunoSEQ multiplex PCR; TCRdb stores in-frame clones only, minus some. Counted here are over 55,000 clones, approximately 86% occurring once; the ten biggest clones make up over 3%. No antigen is known for these receptors. The source was PBMCs, collected from a glioma patient whose treatment included an IDH1 peptide vaccine. These receptors were obtained from a woman aged 18-30 years with glioma. Some clones in this sample may be carry-over from other donors' samples.

With regard to this clone: Other DNA sequences of this sample code for an identical CDR3. The chain employs TRBV10-3 and TRBJ2-2; 8 positions match TRBD2. The CDR3 totals 16 residues. Trimming at V came to 7 bases and at J to 3 bases, leaving 10 bases not matched to a gene. Per the germline V gene, CDR1 is ENHRY and CDR2 is SYGVKD. This CDR3 is CAITRGLAGDTGELFF. CDR3 nucleotides: TGTGCCATCACCCGAGGACTAGCAGGGGACACCGGGGAGCTGTTTTTT.

This chain links TRBV7-9 with TRBJ1-5, with TRBD1 matching over 8 bases. The junction had 2 bases not matched to a gene; V was cut back by 1 base and J by 6 bases. The CDR3 consists of 14 residues. Germline V CDR1 and CDR2: SEHNR, FQNEAQ (reference sequence). The CDR3 DNA sequence: TGTGCCAGCAGCTTAGGACAGGGGACTCAGCCCCAGCATTTT. Protein sequence: CASSLGQGTQPQHF. The variable domain in full, completed from reference TRBV7-9 and TRBJ1-5, reads DTGVSQNPRHKITKRGQNVTFRCDPISEHNRLYWYRQTLGQGPEFLTYFQNEAQLEKSRLLSDRFSAERPKGSFSTLEIQRTEQGDSAMYLCASSLGQGTQPQHFGDGTRLSIL.

The chain uses TRBV6-6 and TRBJ2-3; D gene uncertain. This CDR3 is built from 13 residues. V was trimmed by 10 bases and J by 1 base, leaving 12 bases between them. Germline values: CDR1 MNHNY, CDR2 SVGAGI (reference sequence). Here the CDR3 DNA reads TGTGCCACCAAGGGTTGGGGCACAGATACGCAGTATTTT. It yields the protein CATKGWGTDTQYF.

The CDR3 coding sequence is TGTGCCAGCAGCTTCGGTCTTTCTGGGAACACCGGGGAGCTGTTTTTT. Translation: CASSFGLSGNTGELFF. This chain connects TRBV7-3 to TRBJ2-2; D not certain. CDR3 length: 16 residues. CDR1 and CDR2 from the germline V gene are SGHTA and FQGTGA. Trimming left V 3 bases short and J 1 base short, with 12 bases between.

The chain combines TRBV15 with TRBJ2-2, with D uncertain. Germline V gene data show CDR1 as LNHNV and CDR2 as YYDKDF (reference sequence). The CDR3 runs to 14 residues. The V end lost 1 base, the J end lost 0 bases, and 3 bases lay between the germline ends. The chain's CDR3 is CATSRGTNTGELFF. CDR3 DNA: TGTGCCACCAGCAGAGGGACGAACACCGGGGAGCTGTTTTTT.

The chain joins TRBV27 to TRBJ2-7; D assignment may be TRBD1 or TRBD2 (5 bases each). Looked up from germline, CDR1 is MNHEY and CDR2 is SMNVEV (reference sequence). Trimming took off 5 bases at V and 3 bases at J, with 14 bases between the two ends. The length of the CDR3 is 14 residues. The CDR3 DNA reads TGTGCCAGCAGTGCCGGGACGTCCATCTACGAGCAGTACTTC. It specifies CASSAGTSIYEQYF.

This clone has only one observation. This rearrangement joins TRBV5-1 to TRBJ2-2; D is tentatively TRBD1 or TRBD2 (5 bases each). CDR1 SGHRS and CDR2 YFSETQ come from the germline V gene. The V end lost 10 bases, the J end lost 2 bases, and 9 bases lay between the germline ends. This CDR3 is built from 12 residues. The CDR3 region has the DNA TGCGCCGAGAGGGGCAACACCGGGGAGCTGTTTTTT. Translated, it gives CAERGNTGELFF.

V and J are TRBV2 and TRBJ2-7; D gene ambiguous. The CDR3 is 12 amino acids. Between the trimmed V and J ends, which lost 2 bases and 3 bases, there was a span of 5 bases. CDR1 is SNHLY and CDR2 is FYNNEI in the germline V gene. The chain's CDR3 is CASSEMGYEQYF. CDR3 coding DNA: TGTGCCAGCAGTGAAATGGGCTACGAGCAGTACTTC.

The chain links TRBV11-3 to TRBJ1-2; weak D call: TRBD1 (5 bases). The CDR3 runs 14 residues. The V end was cut by 1 base, the J end by 2 bases, with 8 bases between. The germline CDR1 and CDR2 sequences are SGHNT and YENEEA. The CDR3 is CASSLANRNYGYTF. CDR3 DNA sequence: TGTGCCAGCAGCTTAGCTAACAGGAACTATGGCTACACCTTC.

This clone came up once. This chain uses TRBV11-2 with TRBJ1-5, with D unresolved. Trimming pared 6 bases from V and 6 bases from J, leaving 15 bases between. CDR3 length equals 14 residues. CDR1 is SGHAT and CDR2 is FQNNGV in the germline V gene. CDR3 sequence: CASSRTGTGQPQHF. The CDR3, as DNA: TGTGCCAGCAGTAGGACGGGTACGGGTCAGCCCCAGCATTTT.

This chain joins TRBV10-2 and TRBJ1-1; D is perhaps TRBD1 (6 bases). The CDR3 sequence is 13 residues long. CDR1 is WSHSY and CDR2 is SAAADI in the germline V gene. Trimming took 6 bases from V and 5 from J, leaving 13 bases between them. CDR3 sequence (DNA): TGCGCCAGCAGCAAGCAGGGGAGGACTGAAGCTTTCTTT. Its protein is CASSKQGRTEAFF.

The V and J genes are TRBV6-4 and TRBJ2-1; 10 nucleotides line up with TRBD2. Germline-derived CDR1 and CDR2 are MRHNA and SNTAGT. Trimming at V came to 5 bases and at J to 2 bases, leaving 3 bases not matched to a gene. This CDR3 contains 15 residues. The DNA of the CDR3 is TGTGCCAGCAGTCTACTAGCGGGAACCTACAATGAGCAGTTCTTC. Residues: CASSLLAGTYNEQFF.

This clone was seen a single time. This rearrangement joins TRBV28 to TRBJ1-5; D gene ambiguous. CDR3 length equals 12 residues. V dropped 7 bases and J dropped 3 bases, with 7 bases sitting between them. From germline, CDR1 is MDHEN and CDR2 SYDVKM. CDR3: CASTVINQPQHF. The CDR3 DNA sequence: TGTGCCAGCACCGTGATCAATCAGCCCCAGCATTTT.

The CDR3: CASSPYGNQPQHF. The CDR3 DNA follows: TGTGCCAGCAGCCCCTACGGTAATCAGCCCCAGCATTTT. V and J are TRBV7-9 and TRBJ1-5; no reliable D call. Germline V lookup: CDR1 SEHNR, CDR2 FQNEAQ (reference sequence). This CDR3 has 13 amino acids. V lost 5 bases and J 4 bases, leaving 9 bases between the germline ends. The full variable domain, rest sourced from reference TRBV7-9 and TRBJ1-5, is DTGVSQNPRHKITKRGQNVTFRCDPISEHNRLYWYRQTLGQGPEFLTYFQNEAQLEKSRLLSDRFSAERPKGSFSTLEIQRTEQGDSAMYLCASSPYGNQPQHFGDGTRLSIL.

This clone was detected only once. The chain is built from TRBV12-5 and TRBJ1-2; perhaps TRBD1 as D (5 bases). Per the germline V gene, CDR1 is LGHNT and CDR2 is FRNRAP. Trimming cost V 5 bases and J 4 bases, with 11 bases left between them. This CDR3 region has 13 residues. Here the CDR3 reads CASGLDSFYGYTF. In DNA form, the CDR3 reads TGTGCTAGTGGTCTAGACAGCTTCTATGGCTACACCTTC.

J is TRBJ1-2 and V is TRBV5-1; perhaps TRBD1 as D (5 bases). There are 14 residues in the CDR3. The V gene lost 4 bases and the J gene lost 2 bases, with 12 bases spanning the gap. Germline-derived CDR1 and CDR2 are SGHRS and YFSETQ. The CDR3 protein is CASSQTGPNYGYTF. The CDR3 DNA reads TGCGCCAGCAGCCAAACAGGACCGAACTATGGCTACACCTTC.

The rearrangement joins TRBV5-8 to TRBJ2-2; TRBD1 matches 7 bases. The CDR3 extends over 16 amino acids. The junction had 6 bases not matched to a gene; V was cut back by 4 bases and J by 0 bases. The germline V gene has CDR1 SGHTS and CDR2 YDEGEE. The CDR3 protein is CASSLRTGANTGELFF. CDR3 bases: TGTGCCAGCAGCCTTCGGACAGGAGCGAACACCGGGGAGCTGTTTTTT.

The chain has TRBV7-2 and TRBJ2-5; 12 bases agree with TRBD2. The CDR3 is 15 residues long. With V trimmed by 4 bases and J by 1 base, 1 base remained unmatched. CDR1 is SGHTA, CDR2 FQGNSA, per germline. The DNA for the CDR3 is TGTGCCAGCAGCTGGACTAGCGGGGTCCAAGAGACCCAGTACTTC. Translating it yields CASSWTSGVQETQYF. The full variable domain, completed using reference TRBV7-2 and TRBJ2-5, is GAGVSQSPSNKVTEKGKDVELRCDPISGHTALYWYRQSLGQGLEFLIYFQGNSAPDKSGLPSDRFSAERTGGSVSTLTIQRTQQEDSAVYLCASSWTSGVQETQYFGPGTRLLVL.

For this clone: At one end, the junction sequence differs from germline, possibly due to a read error. CDR3 sequence (DNA): TGTGCTAGCAGCGCCGACAGGGGGAGAGAGACCCAGTACTTC. It translates to CASSADRGRETQYF. This rearrangement joins TRBV7-7 to TRBJ2-5, with TRBD1 matching 9 bases. From germline, CDR1 is SSHAT and CDR2 FNYEAQ (reference sequence). The CDR3 is 14 residues long.

This clone came up a few times. The V call is TRBV5-1, the J call TRBJ2-3; D is uncertain. Trimming took 4 bases from V and 5 from J, leaving 8 bases between them. The CDR3 covers 12 residues. From germline, CDR1 is SGHRS and CDR2 YFSETQ. CDR3 sequence reads: CASSQKGDTQYF. CDR3 coding DNA: TGCGCCAGCAGCCAGAAGGGAGATACGCAGTATTTT.